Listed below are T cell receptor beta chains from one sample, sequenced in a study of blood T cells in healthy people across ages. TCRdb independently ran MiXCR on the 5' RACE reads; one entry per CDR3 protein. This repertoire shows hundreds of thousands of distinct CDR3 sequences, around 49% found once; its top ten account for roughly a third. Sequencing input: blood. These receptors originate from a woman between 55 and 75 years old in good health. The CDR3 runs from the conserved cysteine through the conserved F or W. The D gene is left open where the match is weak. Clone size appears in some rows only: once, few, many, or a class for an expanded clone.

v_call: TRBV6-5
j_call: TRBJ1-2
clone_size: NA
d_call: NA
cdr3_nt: TGTGCCAGCAGTTACGCTCCCCAGAACTATGGCTACACCTTC
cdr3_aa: CASSYAPQNYGYTF

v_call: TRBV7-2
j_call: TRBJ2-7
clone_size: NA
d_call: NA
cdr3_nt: TGTGCCAGCAGCCCCGCTATGAGCTCCTACAATGAGCAGTACTTC
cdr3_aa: CASSPAMSSYNEQYF

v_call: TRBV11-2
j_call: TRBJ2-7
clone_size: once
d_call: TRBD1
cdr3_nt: TGTGCCAGCAGCTCCCGCCGGGACAGGGGTAACTACGAGCAGTACTTC
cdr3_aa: CASSSRRDRGNYEQYF

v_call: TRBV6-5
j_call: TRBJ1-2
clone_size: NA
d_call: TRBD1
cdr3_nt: TGTGCCAGCAGTACAGGCCGGGACAGGGGTTATGGCTACACCTTC
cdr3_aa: CASSTGRDRGYGYTF

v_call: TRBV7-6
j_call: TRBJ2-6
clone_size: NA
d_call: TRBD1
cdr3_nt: TGTGCCAGCAGCTTATCCCCGACCGGGACAGGGGCTGGGGCCAACGTCCTGACTTTC
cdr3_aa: CASSLSPTGTGAGANVLTF

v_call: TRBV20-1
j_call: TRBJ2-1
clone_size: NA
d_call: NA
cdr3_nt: TGCAGTGCTAGACCTACAGGTTGGGGGCAGTTCTTC
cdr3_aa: CSARPTGWGQFF

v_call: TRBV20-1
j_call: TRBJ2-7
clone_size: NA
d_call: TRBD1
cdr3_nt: TGCAGGGCTAGAGATTCCAGGGGGATCTACGAGCAGTACTTC
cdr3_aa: CRARDSRGIYEQYF

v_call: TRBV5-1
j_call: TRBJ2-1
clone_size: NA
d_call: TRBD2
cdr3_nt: TGCGCCAGCAGCTGGGCGCTAGCGGGAGAAACTGAGCAGTTCTTC
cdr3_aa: CASSWALAGETEQFF

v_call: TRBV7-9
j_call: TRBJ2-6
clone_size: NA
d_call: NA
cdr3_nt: TGTGCCAGCAGCTCAGCTTATGGCTCTGGGGCCAACGTCCTGACTTTC
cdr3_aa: CASSSAYGSGANVLTF

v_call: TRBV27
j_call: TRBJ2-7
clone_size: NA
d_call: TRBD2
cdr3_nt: TGTGCCAGCGCCGGGACTAGTTCTTACGAGCAGTACTTC
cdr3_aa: CASAGTSSYEQYF

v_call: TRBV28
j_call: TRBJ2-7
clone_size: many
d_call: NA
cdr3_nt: TGTGCCAGCAGTAATGCAGACACCTCCGAGCAGTACTTC
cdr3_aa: CASSNADTSEQYF

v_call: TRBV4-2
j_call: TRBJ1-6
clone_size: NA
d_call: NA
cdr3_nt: TGTGCCAGCAGCCAAGGGGCAGGTTCGGGAAATTCACCCCCCCACTTT
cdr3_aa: CASSQGAGSGNSPPHF

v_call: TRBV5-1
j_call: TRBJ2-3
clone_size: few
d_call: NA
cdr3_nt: TGCGCCAGCAGCTGGGGGAGAACAGATACGCAGTATTTT
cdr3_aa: CASSWGRTDTQYF

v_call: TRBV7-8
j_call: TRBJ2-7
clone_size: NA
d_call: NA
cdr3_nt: TGTGCCAGCAGCTTAGTAGCACCGAGCTACGAGCAGTACTTC
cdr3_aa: CASSLVAPSYEQYF

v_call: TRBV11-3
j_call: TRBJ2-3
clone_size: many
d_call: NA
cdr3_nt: TGTGCCAGCAGCTTAACTACCTCCACAGATACGCAGTATTTT
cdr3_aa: CASSLTTSTDTQYF

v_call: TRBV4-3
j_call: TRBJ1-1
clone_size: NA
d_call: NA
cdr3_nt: TGCGCCAGCAGCCAAGATTACCTGCAGGCGATGAACACTGAAGCTTTCTTT
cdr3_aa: CASSQDYLQAMNTEAFF

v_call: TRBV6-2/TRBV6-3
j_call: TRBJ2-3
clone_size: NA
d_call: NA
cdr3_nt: TGTGCCAGCAACGGGGCCCTTTATTTCACAGATACGCAGTATTTT
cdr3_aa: CASNGALYFTDTQYF

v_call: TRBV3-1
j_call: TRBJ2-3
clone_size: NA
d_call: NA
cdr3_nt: TGTGCCAGCAGCCAAGATATCCGGGGATATACGCAGTATTTT
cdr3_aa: CASSQDIRGYTQYF

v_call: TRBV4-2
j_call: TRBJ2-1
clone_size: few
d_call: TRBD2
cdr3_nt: TGTGCCAGCAGCCAAGGGACTAGCGGAGCCGGTGAGCAGTTCTTC
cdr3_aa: CASSQGTSGAGEQFF

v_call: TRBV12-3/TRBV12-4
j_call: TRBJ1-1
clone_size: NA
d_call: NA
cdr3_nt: TGTGCCAGCAAACTGCCAGGGACAGCTTTCTTT
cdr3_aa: CASKLPGTAFF

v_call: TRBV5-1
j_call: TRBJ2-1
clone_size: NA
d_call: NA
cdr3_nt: TGCGCCAGCAGCTCCCCCGAGACCCGCGACGTCGGATCGTACAATGAGCAGTTCTTC
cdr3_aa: CASSSPETRDVGSYNEQFF

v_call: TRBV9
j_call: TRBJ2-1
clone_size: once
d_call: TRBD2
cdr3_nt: TGTGCCAGCAGCCCCACGGGACTACTCTACAATGAGCAGTTCTTC
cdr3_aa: CASSPTGLLYNEQFF

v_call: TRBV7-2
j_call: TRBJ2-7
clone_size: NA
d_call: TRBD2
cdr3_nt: TGTGCCAGCAGGGAGGGACTATACAATGAGCAGTACTTC
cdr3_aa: CASREGLYNEQYF

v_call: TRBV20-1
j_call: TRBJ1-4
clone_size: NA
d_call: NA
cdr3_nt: TGCAGTGCTAGAGATCCCCGGGCGGCAAATGAAAAACTGTTTTTT
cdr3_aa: CSARDPRAANEKLFF

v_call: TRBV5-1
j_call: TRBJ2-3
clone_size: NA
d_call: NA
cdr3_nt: TGCGCCAGCAGCTTGGGGGCTAGCTATGATACGCAGTATTTT
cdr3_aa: CASSLGASYDTQYF

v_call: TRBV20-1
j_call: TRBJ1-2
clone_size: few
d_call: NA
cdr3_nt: TGCAGTGCTAGCAGTTCTAACTATGGCTACACCTTC
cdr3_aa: CSASSSNYGYTF

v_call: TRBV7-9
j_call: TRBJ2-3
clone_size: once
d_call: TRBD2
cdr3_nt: TGTGCCAGCAGGCGGGCGGGAGGGCCCACAGATACGCAGTATTTT
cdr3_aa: CASRRAGGPTDTQYF

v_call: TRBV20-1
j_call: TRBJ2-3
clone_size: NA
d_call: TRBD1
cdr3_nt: TGCAGTGCTAGAGATACACAGGGGGCGCGGGATACGCAGTATTTT
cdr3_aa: CSARDTQGARDTQYF

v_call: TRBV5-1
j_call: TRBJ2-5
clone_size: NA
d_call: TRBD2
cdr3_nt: TGCGCCAGCAGCTTGGTACCTAGCGGGAGTGAAGAGACCCAGTACTTC
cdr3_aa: CASSLVPSGSEETQYF

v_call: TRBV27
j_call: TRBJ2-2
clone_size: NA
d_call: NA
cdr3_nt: TGTGCCAGCAGTTTATCTCGGGACTCGGGCACCGGGGAGCTGTTTTTT
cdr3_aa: CASSLSRDSGTGELFF